This entry features one TCR beta chain sequence. Data came from immunoSEQ multiplex PCR; TCRdb stores just in-frame clones and leaves some out. The table records fewer than 30,000 clones, approximately 87% of them present only once. Every patient had relapsed following autologous stem cell transplantation, and cohorts differed in brentuximab vedotin exposure. The entry originates in a study of PD-1 blockade in classical Hodgkin lymphoma. This receptor was identified in a human donor with classical Hodgkin lymphoma. Source: peripheral blood mononuclear cells (PBMCs), taken before the second cycle of nivolumab.

CDR3: CASSQDQRGTDTQYF. DNA of the CDR3: TGCGCCAGCAGCCAAGACCAGCGGGGCACAGATACGCAGTATTTT. The V call is TRBV4-3, the J call TRBJ2-3; possible D gene TRBD2, 6 bases. Between the trimmed V and J ends, which lost 0 bases and 1 base, there was a span of 8 bases. This CDR3 spans 15 amino acids. Germline CDR1 reads LGHNA; CDR2 reads YSLEER.